This is a list of T cell receptor beta chains from one sample in a study of blood T cell repertoires in COVID-19. Method: immunoSEQ multiplex PCR; TCRdb's copy keeps in-frame clones and lacks some. The sample has approximately 150,000 clones, about 80% seen once. The sample comprised peripheral blood. The receptors were sampled from a human donor in a cohort sampled during active COVID-19. CDR3s leave out the opening cysteine and the closing phenylalanine or tryptophan.

v_gene | CDR3aa
TRBV4-1 | ASSQRSTDSPLH
TRBV19 | ASSISRGHSGELF
TRBV2 | ASRDGTAAENSPLH
TRBV4-2 | ASSPSSGWVAYNEQF
TRBV28 | ASSWAPDDVDTQY
TRBV3-1/TRBV3-2 | ASSQDKLVAGAADTQY
TRBV7-9 | ASSLAETSLTDTQY
TRBV24-1 | ATSGDSRDSQKGPQH
TRBV7-3 | ASSLGGGGNEQF
TRBV16 | ASSRTRDSLNYGYT
TRBV24-1 | ATSSGQGPFYEQY
TRBV2 | ASSGQGRNTEAF
TRBV5-4 | ASSLWGPNTGELF
TRBV18 | ASSPGMNTEAF
TRBV9 | ASSSPGGSSGNTIY
TRBV7-6 | ASSLETGRPQH
TRBV5-4 | ASSLDLGQGTGELF
TRBV7-6 | ASSSDPGFSNSPLH
TRBV5-1 | ASSPLRGAQTGELF
TRBV5-1 | ASSLASSYNEQF
TRBV6-2/TRBV6-3 | ASSRVIQGYGYT
TRBV2 | ASSGQGSNQPQH
TRBV5-1 | ASSPEGSNQPQH
TRBV7-6 | ASSLSRGGALAATPEQF
TRBV3-1/TRBV3-2 | ASSPLGSGGYT
TRBV9 | ASSALGLAGVNEQF
TRBV7-6 | ASQGGLGTGNTIY
TRBV2 | ASTNTISSYNEQF
TRBV28 | ASSWGGSSYNEQF
TRBV9 | ASSGGTGGEKLF
TRBV5-1 | ASSLLEGPYEQY
TRBV27 | ASKNAGGTNEQF
TRBV19 | ASGNLQGINEKLF
TRBV7-9 | ASSSGQGTGELF
TRBV4-2 | ASSQPTSGGAKNIQY
TRBV28 | ASSLPSRQDNPKAF
TRBV15 | ATSGRTEPGETQY
TRBV19 | ASSGTGGFDGYT
TRBV5-1 | ASSNSGSFEQY
TRBV7-2 | ASSLGPAPGANVLT
TRBV7-3 | ASSASAGINEQF
TRBV5-1 | ASRPGQADTEAF
TRBV27 | ASSLVRTSYNSPLH
TRBV6-5 | ASSYTGLARNEQF
TRBV9 | ASDRVDTEAF
TRBV6-1 | ASSAALQGIEQY
TRBV5-1 | ASSPGTVSNQPQH
TRBV19 | ASMGGYNSPLH
TRBV13 | ASSQDRATYNEQF
TRBV5-6 | ASSLRGQGYATNEKLF
TRBV6-6 | ASSYGGSNEQF
TRBV19 | ASSTPRGLGINQPQH
TRBV7-8 | ASSPRQGGTEAF
TRBV7-3 | ASSLRGGFNADTQY
TRBV14 | ASSQIFLRGTEAF
TRBV7-8 | ASSLGGGRAVRVSHTDTQY
TRBV29-1 | SGGGGPQNYGYT
TRBV2 | ASSENGENYGYT
TRBV4-1 | ASSQGPNQGEKLF
TRBV6-6 | ASGFTYDRGNQPQH